This TCR beta chain was sequenced during a study of cytomegalovirus exposure and HLA in healthy donors. Findings and limits, study-wide: Immune exposure was documented only through CMV serostatus.

PCR amplification relied on 60 Vbeta primers (plus 13 Jbeta primers). Per the original data handling: Later, an analysis found 80 million or so unique TCR beta chains, and 8.5 million to 12 million of these were shared. Libraries were prepared by immunoSEQ multiplex PCR; TCRdb keeps only in-frame clonotypes and omits some of them. V and J calls and clone size are those listed in that table; D and trimming were worked out from the DNA. The listing records some 110,000 clones. Points on this clone: Its specificity is not known.

The clonotype originates from a man aged 18 to 30 in good health and CMV-seronegative. The source material was PBMCs.

CDR3 region: CASSNGLAGGPNTGELFF. CDR3 in DNA: TGTGCCAGTAGTAACGGACTAGCGGGAGGGCCAAACACCGGGGAGCTGTTTTTT. The chain combines TRBV19 with TRBJ2-2; TRBD2 agrees at 15 bases. The CDR3 extends over 18 amino acids. After removal of 4 bases from V and 2 bases from J, the junction contained 5 bases not matched to a gene. The germline V gene has CDR1 LNHDA and CDR2 SQIVND (reference sequence).